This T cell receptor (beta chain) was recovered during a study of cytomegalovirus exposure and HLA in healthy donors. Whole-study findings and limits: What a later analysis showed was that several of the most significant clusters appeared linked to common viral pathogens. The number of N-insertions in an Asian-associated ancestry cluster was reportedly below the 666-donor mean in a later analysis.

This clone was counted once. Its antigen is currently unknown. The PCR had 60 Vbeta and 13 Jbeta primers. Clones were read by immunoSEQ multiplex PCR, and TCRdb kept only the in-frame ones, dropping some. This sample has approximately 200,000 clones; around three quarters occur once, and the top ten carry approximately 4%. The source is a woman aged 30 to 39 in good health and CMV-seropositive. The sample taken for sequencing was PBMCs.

CDR3 loop: CASSLSEGGQQYF. The CDR3 DNA reads as TGTGCCAGCAGCTTATCGGAGGGAGGGCAACAGTACTTC. V usage is TRBV7-6 and J usage is TRBJ2-7; 7 positions match TRBD2. This CDR3 spans 13 amino acids. Germline trimming cut 2 bases from V and 10 bases from J; bases unmatched to any gene: 8. Germline V gives CDR1 SGHVS, CDR2 FNYEAQ.